This T cell receptor beta chain was identified during a study of blood T cell repertoires in COVID-19. This clone was recorded a few times. Clones were sequenced by immunoSEQ multiplex PCR, and TCRdb holds only the in-frame ones, with some missing. The table shows about 180,000 clones, with approximately 88% occurring only once. The CDR3 runs 16 residues. The germline gives CDR1 MDHEN, CDR2 SYDVKM. Trimming cost V 7 bases and J 2 bases; bases outside gene matches: 8. The chain joins TRBV28 to TRBJ2-2, with 9 positions matching TRBD2. Sequences were obtained from peripheral blood. The TCR comes from a woman in her thirties with acute or convalescent COVID-19. The CDR3 loop is CASKGGRAANTGELFF. In DNA, the CDR3 is TGTGCCAGCAAAGGCGGGAGGGCCGCTAACACCGGGGAGCTGTTTTTT.